Sequencing of this T cell receptor (beta chain) was carried out in a study of T cell repertoires in cytomegalovirus infection. Whole-study findings and limits: Ex vivo responses were dominated by HLA-C-restricted CMV-specific TCR beta clonotypes. There were carriers of CMV plus the relevant HLA, and cumulative public TCR beta family frequency identified them.

Germline V gene sequence: CDR1 GTSNPN, CDR2 SVGIG (reference sequence). V lost 4 bases and J lost 6; bases outside the gene matches: 11. The CDR3 sequence is 14 residues long. In the case of this clonotype: Its antigen is undetermined.

TCRdb recomputed calls from the reads with MiXCR, one row per CDR3 protein. The data contain approximately 310,000 distinct CDR3 sequences, about 25% of them seen just once; the ten biggest clones take up less than 15%. This chain links TRBV30 with TRBJ2-7; TRBD2 agrees at 8 bases. The source is a human donor in good health (CMV status not recorded). Some clones in this sample may be carry-over from other donors' samples. The material sequenced was cultured PBMCs, taken from culture after CMV antigen stimulation. In DNA, the CDR3 is TGTGCCTGGATCGTGGGCGGGAGGCCTGGCGAGCAGTACTTC. It specifies CAWIVGGRPGEQYF.